This T cell receptor beta chain is from a study of blood T cell repertoires in COVID-19. Study information: Some COVID-19 samples were acute and others convalescent; all came from the United States, Italy and Spain. From T cells, B-cell-depleted T cells, or PBMCs came the material, which was cDNA or gDNA.

In the original analysis: From reference gene primer amplification, estimates of nucleated cell counts were derived. Sequencing used immunoSEQ multiplex PCR; TCRdb keeps in-frame clones, though not all of them. V, J and clone size were drawn from that table, and D and trimming were deduced from the DNA. Of 150,000 to 200,000 clones in the sample, approximately 90% are singletons; the top ten hold around 4.8%. Germline V lookup: CDR1 MRHNA, CDR2 SNTAGT. V was cut by 0 bases and J by 1 base, with 13 bases left in between. The CDR3 sequence is 16 residues long. Sequenced sample: peripheral blood. The sequence derives from a human donor in a cohort sampled during active COVID-19. The chain couples TRBV6-4 to TRBJ2-7, with D perhaps matching TRBD1 (6 bases). The CDR3 DNA reads as TGTGCCAGCAGTGACTCTGTAGGGGACAAGTCCTACGAGCAGTACTTC. Translated, it gives CASSDSVGDKSYEQYF.